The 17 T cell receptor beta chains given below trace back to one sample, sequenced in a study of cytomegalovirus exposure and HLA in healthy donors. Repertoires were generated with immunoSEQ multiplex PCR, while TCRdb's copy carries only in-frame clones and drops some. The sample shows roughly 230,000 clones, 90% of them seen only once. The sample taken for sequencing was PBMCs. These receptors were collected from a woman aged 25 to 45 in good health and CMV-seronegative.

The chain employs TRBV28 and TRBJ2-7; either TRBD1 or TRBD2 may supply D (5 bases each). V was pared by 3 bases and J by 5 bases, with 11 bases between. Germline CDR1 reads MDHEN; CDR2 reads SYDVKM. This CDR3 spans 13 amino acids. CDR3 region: CASSFMGTDEQYF. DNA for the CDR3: TGTGCCAGCAGTTTTATGGGGACCGACGAGCAGTACTTC.

CDR3 sequence: CSVAPTNYEQYF. The DNA of the CDR3 is TGCAGCGTTGCCCCGACTAACTACGAGCAGTACTTC. This chain connects TRBV29-1 to TRBJ2-7; tentative D call: TRBD2 (5 bases). Looked up from germline, CDR1 is SQVTM and CDR2 is ANQGSEA. V was pared by 4 bases and J by 3 bases, with 10 bases between. The CDR3 consists of 12 residues.

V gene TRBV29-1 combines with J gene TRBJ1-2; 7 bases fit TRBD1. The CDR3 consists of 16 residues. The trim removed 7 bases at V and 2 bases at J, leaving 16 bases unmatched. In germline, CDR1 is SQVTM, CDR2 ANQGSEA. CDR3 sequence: CSAHFRARGQNYGYTF. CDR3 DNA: TGCAGCGCCCATTTTAGGGCGAGGGGACAGAACTATGGCTACACCTTC.

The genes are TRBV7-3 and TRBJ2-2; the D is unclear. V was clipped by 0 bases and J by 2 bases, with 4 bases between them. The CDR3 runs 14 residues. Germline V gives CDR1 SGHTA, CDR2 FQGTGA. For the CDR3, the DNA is TGTGCCAGCAGCTTAACAGGAAACACCGGGGAGCTGTTTTTT. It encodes CASSLTGNTGELFF.

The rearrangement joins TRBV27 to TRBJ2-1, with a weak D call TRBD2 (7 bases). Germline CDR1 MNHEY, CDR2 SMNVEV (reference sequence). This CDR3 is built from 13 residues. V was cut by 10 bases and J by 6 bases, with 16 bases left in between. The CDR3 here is CATGIGGLNEQFF. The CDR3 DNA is TGTGCCACCGGAATCGGGGGGCTCAATGAGCAGTTCTTC.

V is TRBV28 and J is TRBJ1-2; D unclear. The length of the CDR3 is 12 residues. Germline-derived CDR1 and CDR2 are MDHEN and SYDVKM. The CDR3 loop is CAAGDSNYGYTF. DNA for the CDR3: TGTGCTGCCGGCGATTCTAACTATGGCTACACCTTC.

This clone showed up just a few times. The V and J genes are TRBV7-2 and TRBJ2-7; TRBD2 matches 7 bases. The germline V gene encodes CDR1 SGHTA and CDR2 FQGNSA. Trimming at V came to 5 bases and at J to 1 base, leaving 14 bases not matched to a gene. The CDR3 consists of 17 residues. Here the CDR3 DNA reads TGTGCCAGCAGCAAAGGACGGGCAGGGAGGGGATCCTACGAGCAGTACTTC. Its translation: CASSKGRAGRGSYEQYF.

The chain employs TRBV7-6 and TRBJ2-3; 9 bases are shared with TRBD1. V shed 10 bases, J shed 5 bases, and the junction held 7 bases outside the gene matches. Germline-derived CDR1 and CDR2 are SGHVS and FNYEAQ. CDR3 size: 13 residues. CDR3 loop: CATRGQGRDTQYF. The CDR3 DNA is TGTGCCACCCGGGGACAGGGAAGAGATACGCAGTATTTT. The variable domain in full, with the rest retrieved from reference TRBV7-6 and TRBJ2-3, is GAGVSQSPRYKVTKRGQDVALRCDPISGHVSLYWYRQALGQGPEFLTYFNYEAQQDKSGLPNDRFSAERPEGSISTLTIQRTEQRDSAMYRCATRGQGRDTQYFGPGTRLTVL.

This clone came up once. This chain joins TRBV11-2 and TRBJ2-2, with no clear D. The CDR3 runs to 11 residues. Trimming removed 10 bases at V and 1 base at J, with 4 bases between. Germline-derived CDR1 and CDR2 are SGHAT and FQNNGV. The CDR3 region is CATGNTGELFF. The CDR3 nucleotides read TGTGCCACCGGGAACACCGGGGAGCTGTTTTTT.

The CDR3 region has the DNA TGTGCCAGTAGTATAGAACTCGCAGGGTTCTATGGCTACACCTTC. Its translation: CASSIELAGFYGYTF. This chain links TRBV19 with TRBJ1-2; D possibly corresponds to TRBD1 (5 bases). Trimming removed 0 bases from V and 4 bases from J, with 12 bases in between. Looked up from germline, CDR1 is LNHDA and CDR2 is SQIVND (reference sequence). This CDR3 is built from 15 residues.

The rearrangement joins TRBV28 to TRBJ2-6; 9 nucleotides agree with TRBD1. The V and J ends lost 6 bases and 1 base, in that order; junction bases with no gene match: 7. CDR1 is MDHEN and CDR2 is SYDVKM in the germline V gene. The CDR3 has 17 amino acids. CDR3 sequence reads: CASRRTGVVSGANVLTF. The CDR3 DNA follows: TGTGCCAGCAGACGGACAGGGGTCGTATCTGGGGCCAACGTCCTGACTTTC.

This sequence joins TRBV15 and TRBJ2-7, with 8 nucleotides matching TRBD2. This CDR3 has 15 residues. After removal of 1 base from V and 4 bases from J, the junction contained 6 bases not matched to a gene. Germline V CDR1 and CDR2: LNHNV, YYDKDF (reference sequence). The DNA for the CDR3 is TGTGCCACCAGCAGAGCAGCGGGAGAGCAGTACGAGCAGTACTTC. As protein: CATSRAAGEQYEQYF.

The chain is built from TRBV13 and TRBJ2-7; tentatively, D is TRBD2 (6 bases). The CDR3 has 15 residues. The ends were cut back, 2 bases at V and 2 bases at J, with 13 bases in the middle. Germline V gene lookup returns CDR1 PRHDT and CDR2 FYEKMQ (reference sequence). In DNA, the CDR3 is TGTGCCAGCAGCTTAACCGCTAGCGTTGCCTACGAGCAGTACTTC. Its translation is CASSLTASVAYEQYF.

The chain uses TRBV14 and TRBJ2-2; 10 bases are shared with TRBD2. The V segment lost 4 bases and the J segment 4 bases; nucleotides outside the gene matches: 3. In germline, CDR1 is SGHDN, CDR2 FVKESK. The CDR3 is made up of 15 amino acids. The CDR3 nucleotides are TGTGCCAGCAGCCTCGGACTAGCGGTCACCGGGGAGCTGTTTTTT. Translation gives CASSLGLAVTGELFF.

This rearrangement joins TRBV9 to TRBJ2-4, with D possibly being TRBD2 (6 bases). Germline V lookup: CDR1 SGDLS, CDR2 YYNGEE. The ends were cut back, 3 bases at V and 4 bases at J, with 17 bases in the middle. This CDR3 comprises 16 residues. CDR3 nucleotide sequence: TGTGCCAGCAGCGCCTCGTCGGCGGGGTTAAAAAACATTCAGTACTTC. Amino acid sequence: CASSASSAGLKNIQYF.

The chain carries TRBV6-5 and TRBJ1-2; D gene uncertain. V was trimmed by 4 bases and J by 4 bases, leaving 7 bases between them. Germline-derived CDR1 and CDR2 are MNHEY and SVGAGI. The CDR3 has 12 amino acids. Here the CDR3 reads CASSSTSYGYTF. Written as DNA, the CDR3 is TGTGCCAGCAGTTCGACAAGCTATGGCTACACCTTC.

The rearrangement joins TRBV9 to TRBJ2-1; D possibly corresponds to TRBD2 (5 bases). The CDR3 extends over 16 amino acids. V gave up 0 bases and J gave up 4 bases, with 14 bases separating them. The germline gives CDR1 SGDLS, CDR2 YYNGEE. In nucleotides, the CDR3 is TGTGCCAGCAGCGTAGGGTCAGGACTCAAATACAATGAGCAGTTCTTC. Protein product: CASSVGSGLKYNEQFF.